The sequence of this T cell receptor beta chain was determined in a study of human T cells and chemical hapten exposure. At the level of the study: Variation in per-sample TCR yields came mainly from small pooled library volume differences.

Regarding this clonotype: Its antigen is not identified.

Time point defined: patch test 2, 6 weeks after DPC sensitization. The treatment is: therapeutic diphenylcyclopropenone sensitization with weekly scalp DPC. Study outcomes and limitations: More PT1 expanded TCRs went with higher patch test scores. Alopecia in the donors means their immune response may deviate from healthy people's. No change in TCRs above 1 in 1000 frequency was produced by DPC sensitization.

Germline CDR1 reads SEHNR; CDR2 reads FQNEAQ (reference sequence). The CDR3 extends over 14 amino acids. Deletions cut 3 bases from V and 5 bases from J, with 14 bases between. TCRdb analysed the RACE reads with MiXCR anew, one entry per CDR3 protein. The sample yields 95,000 or so distinct CDR3 sequences, roughly an eighth seen once. The source is a woman aged 35 to 49 with alopecia areata. Some clones in this sample may be carry-over from other donors' samples. The specimen was whole blood, collected in connection with sensitization to the hapten diphenylcyclopropenone (DPC). The chain links TRBV7-9 to TRBJ2-7; a weak D match, TRBD2 (5 bases). The CDR3 region is CASSFRGYGDEQYF. The CDR3 region has the DNA TGTGCCAGCAGCTTCAGAGGGTACGGGGACGAGCAGTACTTC.